The 15 T cell receptor beta chains given below trace back to one sample, sequenced in a study of cytomegalovirus exposure and HLA in healthy donors. The PCR employed 60 Vbeta primers together with 13 Jbeta primers. Sequencing was performed with immunoSEQ multiplex PCR; in TCRdb, only in-frame clones are kept and a portion is missing. This sample has roughly 80,000 clones, with under 80% found just once. Specimen: PBMCs. These receptor sequences come from a woman aged 45-65 years in good health and CMV-seropositive.

V usage is TRBV6-5 and J usage is TRBJ1-4, with a tentative D call TRBD1 (6 bases). The CDR3 totals 15 residues. Germline V lookup: CDR1 MNHEY, CDR2 SVGAGI. Trimming left V 6 bases short and J 5 bases short, with 16 bases between. The chain's CDR3 is CASRGAGTSNEKLFF. The CDR3 nucleotides are TGTGCCAGCAGAGGGGCCGGGACATCGAATGAAAAACTGTTTTTT.

This rearrangement joins TRBV5-4 to TRBJ2-7, with a weak D call TRBD2 (5 bases). Germline V gene sequence: CDR1 SGHNT, CDR2 YYREEE (reference sequence). The V gene lost 4 bases and the J gene lost 4 bases, with 18 bases spanning the gap. The CDR3 is 15 residues long. Here the CDR3 DNA reads TGTGCCAGCAGCCTGGGAGCCGCCTCCCCTTACGAGCAGTACTTC. Translation gives CASSLGAASPYEQYF.

The chain uses TRBV19 and TRBJ2-3, with D perhaps TRBD1 (5 bases). Germline CDR1 and CDR2: LNHDA and SQIVND (reference sequence). V was pared by 1 base and J by 4 bases, with 9 bases between. CDR3 size: 14 residues. CDR3 bases: TGTGCCAGTAGTATAGGCAGGGAATCAGATACGCAGTATTTT. This codes for CASSIGRESDTQYF.

This chain uses TRBV28 with TRBJ2-5, with D maybe TRBD1 (5 bases). With the DNA end fitting TRBJ2-7 better, the J assignment may be wrong. Per germline, CDR1 MDHEN and CDR2 SYDVKM. The CDR3 consists of 13 residues. Written as DNA, the CDR3 is TGTGCCAGCAGGACAGAGAGCTCCTACGAGCAGTACTTC. It encodes CASRTESSYEQYF.

The CDR3 loop reads CASSESSGGTEAFF. In DNA form, the CDR3 reads TGCGCCAGCAGTGAGTCATCAGGGGGAACTGAAGCTTTCTTT. The chain uses TRBV10-1 and TRBJ1-1, with 7 bases fitting TRBD1. The CDR3 is 14 residues long. V shed 0 bases and J 5 bases; nucleotides not matched to a gene: 3. CDR1 and CDR2 (germline): WNHNN, SYGVQD (reference sequence).

This chain uses TRBV19 with TRBJ2-2; 9 bases agree with TRBD1. V lost 5 bases, J lost 1 base, and 8 bases stayed unmatched. This CDR3 comprises 17 residues. Per the germline V gene, CDR1 is LNHDA and CDR2 is SQIVND (reference sequence). The CDR3 bases are TGTGCCAGTAGTCGCATCCCGGGACAGGGGAACACCGGGGAGCTGTTTTTT. This translates into CASSRIPGQGNTGELFF.

This clone was seen only a few times. The genes are TRBV6-5 and TRBJ1-6, with D perhaps TRBD1 (6 bases). The V end was cut by 0 bases, the J end by 11 bases, with 17 bases between. The CDR3 covers 16 residues. CDR1 and CDR2 from the germline V gene are MNHEY and SVGAGI. CDR3 region: CASSYSTGQRFPPLHF. The CDR3 DNA is TGTGCCAGCAGTTACTCGACCGGACAGCGGTTTCCACCCCTCCACTTT.

This chain uses TRBV4-1 with TRBJ2-5, with 9 bases aligning to TRBD2. Trimming removed 1 base from V and 1 base from J; junction bases left unmatched: 13. This CDR3 comprises 19 residues. The germline CDR1 and CDR2 sequences are MGHRA and YSYEKL. This CDR3 reads CASSQGLGSLAGIQETQYF. CDR3 sequence (DNA): TGCGCCAGCAGCCAAGGGTTGGGTAGCCTAGCGGGAATCCAAGAGACCCAGTACTTC.

The gene calls are TRBV27 and TRBJ2-3, with D uncertain. The V end lost 5 bases, the J end lost 3 bases, and 9 bases lay between the germline ends. Germline V gene lookup returns CDR1 MNHEY and CDR2 SMNVEV (reference sequence). CDR3 length: 13 amino acids. CDR3 amino acids: CASSPHQTDTQYF. The CDR3 DNA is TGTGCCAGCAGTCCCCACCAGACAGATACGCAGTATTTT.

The genes are TRBV18 and TRBJ1-1; 8 nucleotides agree with TRBD1. The CDR3 extends over 13 amino acids. Germline V gives CDR1 KGHSH, CDR2 LQKENI. Trimming removed 3 bases from V and 6 bases from J; junction bases left unmatched: 3. The CDR3 coding sequence is TGTGCCAGCTCACCGGAACAGGGGGCTGAAGCTTTCTTT. Residues: CASSPEQGAEAFF.

DNA for the CDR3: TGTGCCAGCTCTCGAGGATCGAGGACCGGGGAGCTGTTTTTT. Translated, it gives CASSRGSRTGELFF. V usage is TRBV5-6 and J usage is TRBJ2-2; D uncertain. V lost 7 bases and J lost 5, with 15 bases in between. Germline V CDR1 and CDR2: SGHDT, YYEEEE. This CDR3 has 14 residues. Drawing the rest from reference TRBV5-6 and TRBJ2-2, the complete variable domain is DAGVTQSPTHLIKTRGQQVTLRCSPKSGHDTVSWYQQALGQGPQFIFQYYEEEERQRGNFPDRFSGHQFPNYSSELNVNALLLGDSALYLCASSRGSRTGELFFGEGSRLTVL.

CDR3 nucleotides: TGCGCCAGCAGGAAGGGACTAGTACAGTTCGACACAGATACGCAGTATTTT. Translation gives CASRKGLVQFDTDTQYF. The V call is TRBV10-2, the J call TRBJ2-3; 8 bases align to TRBD2. The CDR3 loop spans 17 amino acids. CDR1 is WSHSY, CDR2 SAAADI, per germline. With 6 bases clipped from V and 2 bases from J, the junction kept 13 bases outside the gene matches.

The V call is TRBV27, the J call TRBJ1-5; 10 nucleotides agree with TRBD1. The CDR3 is 18 residues long. The trim removed 4 bases at V and 6 bases at J, leaving 15 bases unmatched. Looked up from germline, CDR1 is MNHEY and CDR2 is SMNVEV (reference sequence). DNA for the CDR3: TGTGCCAGCAGTTCCTCCTTCGGGACAGGGGATATTACTCAGCCCCAGCATTTT. It yields the protein CASSSSFGTGDITQPQHF.

This clone was seen more than once but under ten times. The rearrangement joins TRBV6-1 to TRBJ2-5, with D maybe TRBD2 (6 bases). The germline V and J ends were trimmed by 2 bases and 2 bases, with 15 bases remaining between them. The CDR3 runs 16 residues. CDR1 and CDR2 from the germline V gene are MNHNS and SASEGT. The CDR3 region is CASSETLTGGQETQYF. The CDR3 DNA reads TGTGCCAGCAGTGAAACTTTAACAGGAGGGCAAGAGACCCAGTACTTC.

This clone has a single count. This chain joins TRBV11-3 and TRBJ2-5, with 8 bases aligning to TRBD2. The trim removed 1 base at V and 1 base at J, leaving 5 bases unmatched. CDR3 size: 16 residues. Germline-derived CDR1 and CDR2 are SGHNT and YENEEA. The CDR3 loop is CASSLAGGAPQETQYF. The CDR3 DNA reads TGTGCCAGCAGCTTAGCCGGGGGGGCCCCCCAAGAGACCCAGTACTTC.